Listed below are T cell receptor beta chains from one sample, sequenced in a study of Graves' ophthalmopathy and Graves' hyperthyroidism. In TCRdb, the multiplex PCR reads were re-called with MiXCR into one record per CDR3 protein. This sample has 300,000 to 400,000 distinct CDR3 sequences, with approximately 18% found just once. What was sequenced was peripheral blood. These receptors were taken from an adult woman with stable Graves' hyperthyroidism. The CDR3 runs from the conserved cysteine through the conserved F or W. Fields, in order: D gene, V gene, CDR3 length, J gene, clone size, CDR3 protein, CDR3 DNA. The D gene is left open where the match is weak. Rows may omit the clone size; those that give it use once, few, many or a size class.

.,TRBV12-3/TRBV12-4,16,TRBJ2-7,.,CASSLSYARGVWEQYF,TGTGCCAGCAGTTTGTCCTACGCCAGGGGAGTATGGGAGCAGTACTTC
.,TRBV27,14,TRBJ2-7,many,CASSLAPQGYEQYF,TGTGCCAGCAGTTTAGCACCCCAAGGCTACGAGCAGTACTTC
.,TRBV7-3,16,TRBJ1-3,few,CASSQGPQGSGNTIYF,TGTGCCAGCAGCCAAGGGCCCCAGGGTTCTGGAAACACCATATATTTT
.,TRBV14,13,TRBJ2-6,few,CASKTSGANVLTF,TGTGCCAGCAAAACCTCTGGGGCCAACGTCCTGACTTTC
.,TRBV7-2,15,TRBJ2-7,many,CASSLVLGGGVEQYF,TGTGCCAGCAGCTTAGTTCTGGGAGGAGGGGTCGAGCAGTACTTC
.,TRBV6-2/TRBV6-3,15,TRBJ2-7,many,CASKGGRDFIYEQYF,TGTGCCAGCAAGGGAGGACGGGACTTTATCTACGAGCAGTACTTC
TRBD1,TRBV28,14,TRBJ2-4,many,CASSPSGGGDIQYF,TGTGCCAGCAGTCCATCAGGGGGCGGGGACATTCAGTACTTC
.,TRBV5-1,14,TRBJ1-2,few,CASSFQGSNYGYTF,TGCGCCAGCAGCTTCCAGGGGAGCAACTATGGCTACACCTTC
.,TRBV7-2,12,TRBJ2-7,.,CASSPGRIEQYF,TGTGCCAGCAGCCCGGGTCGGATCGAGCAGTACTTC
TRBD2,TRBV18,14,TRBJ2-7,many,CASSKTSGTYEQYF,TGTGCCAGCTCAAAGACTAGCGGTACCTACGAGCAGTACTTC
.,TRBV28,13,TRBJ2-6,many,CASSASDIGVLTF,TGTGCCAGCAGTGCCTCCGACATTGGCGTCCTGACTTTC
.,TRBV12-3/TRBV12-4,16,TRBJ1-1,many,CASSLSWQVLLNEAFF,TGTGCCAGCAGTTTGTCTTGGCAGGTCCTCCTGAATGAAGCTTTCTTT